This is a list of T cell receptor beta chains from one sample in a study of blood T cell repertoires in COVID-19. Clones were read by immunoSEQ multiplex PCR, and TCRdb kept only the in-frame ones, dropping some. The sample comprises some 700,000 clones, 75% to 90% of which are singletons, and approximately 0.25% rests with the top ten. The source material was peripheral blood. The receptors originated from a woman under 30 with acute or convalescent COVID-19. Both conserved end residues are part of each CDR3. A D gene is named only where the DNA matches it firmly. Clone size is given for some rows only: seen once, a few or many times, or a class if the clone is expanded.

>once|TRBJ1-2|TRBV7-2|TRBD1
CASSFDRVRGYTF
TGTGCCAGCAGCTTTGACAGGGTGCGTGGCTACACCTTC
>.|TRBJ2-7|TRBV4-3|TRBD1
CASSRGQGGEQYF
TGCGCCAGCAGCCGAGGACAGGGGGGCGAGCAGTACTTC
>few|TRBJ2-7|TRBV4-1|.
CASRDSDEQYF
TGCGCCAGCAGGGACAGCGACGAGCAGTACTTC
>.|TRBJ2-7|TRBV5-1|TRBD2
CASSRAGGLVLNYEQYF
TGCGCCAGCAGCCGAGCGGGGGGCCTCGTTTTGAACTACGAGCAGTACTTC
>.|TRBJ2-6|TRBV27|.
CASSLQGGGANVLTF
TGTGCCAGCAGTTTGCAGGGGGGTGGGGCCAACGTCCTGACTTTC
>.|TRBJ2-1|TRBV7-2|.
CASSLAVGGGDEQFF
TGTGCCAGCAGCTTAGCGGTGGGCGGGGGCGATGAGCAGTTCTTC
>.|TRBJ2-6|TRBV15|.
CATGVSTSGANVLTF
TGTGCCACCGGAGTATCCACTTCTGGGGCCAACGTCCTGACTTTC
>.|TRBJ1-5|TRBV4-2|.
CASSQESGLHQPQHF
TGTGCCAGCAGCCAAGAGTCAGGGTTGCATCAGCCCCAGCATTTT
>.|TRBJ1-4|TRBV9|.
CASGPESFNEKLFF
TGTGCCAGCGGCCCGGAGAGTTTCAATGAAAAACTGTTTTTT
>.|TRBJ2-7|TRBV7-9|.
CASSLAPQGRYEQYF
TGTGCCAGCAGCTTAGCGCCACAGGGGAGGTACGAGCAGTACTTC
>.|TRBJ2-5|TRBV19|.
CASKRGVGETQYF
TGTGCCAGTAAACGGGGAGTCGGCGAGACCCAGTACTTC
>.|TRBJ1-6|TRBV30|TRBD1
CACNPGQGAAPLHF
TGTGCCTGTAATCCGGGACAGGGGGCTGCACCCCTCCACTTT
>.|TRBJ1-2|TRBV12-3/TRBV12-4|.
CASNPARGSGYTF
TGTGCCAGCAACCCAGCCCGGGGAAGTGGCTACACCTTC
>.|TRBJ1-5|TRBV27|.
CASSPLAGNQPQHF
TGTGCCAGCAGTCCCTTGGCGGGGAATCAGCCCCAGCATTTT
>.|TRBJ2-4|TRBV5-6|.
CASSPTSWRDIQYF
TGTGCCAGCAGCCCTACTTCCTGGCGGGACATTCAGTACTTC
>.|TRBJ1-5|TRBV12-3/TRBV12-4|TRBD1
CASRSTGGQPQHF
TGTGCCAGCAGGTCTACAGGGGGTCAGCCCCAGCATTTT
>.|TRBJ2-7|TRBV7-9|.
CASSSDYRAGGEQYF
TGTGCCAGCAGCTCCGACTACCGAGCGGGCGGGGAGCAGTACTTC
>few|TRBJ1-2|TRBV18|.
CASSPATGANYGYTF
TGTGCCAGCTCACCCGCGACAGGAGCCAACTATGGCTACACCTTC
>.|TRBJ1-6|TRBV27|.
CASSLSGGGLPSSYNSPLHF
TGTGCCAGCAGTTTATCGGGGGGGGGACTACCGAGCTCCTATAATTCACCCCTCCACTTT
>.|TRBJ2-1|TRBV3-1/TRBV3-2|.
CASSQDPRLLPYNEQFF
TGTGCCAGCAGCCAAGATCCCCGACTCCTACCCTACAATGAGCAGTTCTTC
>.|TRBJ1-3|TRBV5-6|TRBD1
CASSRQGDRLSGNTIYF
TGTGCCAGCAGCCGACAGGGAGACCGGCTCTCTGGAAACACCATATATTTT
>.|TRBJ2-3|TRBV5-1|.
CASSLKSSTDTQYF
TGCGCCAGCAGCTTGAAATCTAGCACAGATACGCAGTATTTT
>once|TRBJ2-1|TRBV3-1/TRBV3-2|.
CASSQLAEIWNEQFF
TGTGCCAGCAGCCAACTAGCAGAGATTTGGAATGAGCAGTTCTTC
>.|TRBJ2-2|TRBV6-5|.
CASLREFTGELFF
TGTGCCAGCCTCAGGGAATTCACCGGGGAGCTGTTTTTT
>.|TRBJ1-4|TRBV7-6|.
CASSSRRGEKLFF
TGTGCCAGCAGCTCTAGGCGAGGGGAAAAACTGTTTTTT
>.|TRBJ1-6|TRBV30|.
CAWSGTALSPLHF
TGTGCCTGGAGTGGGACAGCACTCTCGCCCCTCCACTTT
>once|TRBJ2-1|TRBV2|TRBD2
CASSASGGRNNEQFF
TGTGCCAGCAGTGCTAGCGGGGGGAGGAATAATGAGCAGTTCTTC
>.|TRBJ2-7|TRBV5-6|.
CASSLASYEQYF
TGTGCCAGCAGCTTGGCCAGTTACGAGCAGTACTTC
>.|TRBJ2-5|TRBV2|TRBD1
CASNRQGEIQYF
TGTGCCAGCAACCGGCAGGGGGAGATCCAGTACTTC
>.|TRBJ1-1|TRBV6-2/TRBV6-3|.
CASSYPPGLLNTEAFF
TGTGCCAGCAGTTACCCACCTGGACTCTTGAACACTGAAGCTTTCTTT
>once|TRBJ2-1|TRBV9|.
CASSVESGEGEQFF
TGTGCCAGCAGCGTAGAGTCGGGCGAGGGTGAGCAGTTCTTC
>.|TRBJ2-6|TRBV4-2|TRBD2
CASSQAAGTGLAGGKGANVLTF
TGTGCCAGCAGCCAAGCGGCCGGGACGGGACTAGCGGGGGGGAAAGGGGCCAACGTCCTGACTTTC
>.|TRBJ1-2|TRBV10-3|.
CAISGDSYGYTF
TGTGCCATCAGTGGGGACTCCTATGGCTACACCTTC
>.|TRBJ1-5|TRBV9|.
CASSVGGGNQPQHF
TGTGCCAGCAGCGTAGGGGGAGGGAATCAGCCCCAGCATTTT
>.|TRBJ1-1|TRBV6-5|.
CASSYTGQGWNTEAFF
TGTGCCAGCAGTTACACAGGACAAGGATGGAACACTGAAGCTTTCTTT
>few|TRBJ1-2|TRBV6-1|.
CASSEAAGAAAGYTF
TGTGCCAGCAGTGAGGCCGCAGGGGCGGCAGCCGGCTACACCTTC
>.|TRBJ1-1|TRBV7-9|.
CASSLPLRVNTEAFF
TGTGCCAGCAGCCTACCCCTACGGGTGAACACTGAAGCTTTCTTT
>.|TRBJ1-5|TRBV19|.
CASSMDWQNQPQHF
TGTGCCAGTAGTATGGACTGGCAGAATCAGCCCCAGCATTTT
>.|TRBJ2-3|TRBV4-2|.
CASSRDRPTDTQYF
TGTGCCAGCAGCCGCGACAGGCCCACAGATACGCAGTATTTT
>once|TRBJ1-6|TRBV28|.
CASSLAQQGSYNSPLHF
TGTGCCAGCAGTTTAGCCCAACAGGGCTCCTATAATTCACCCCTCCACTTT
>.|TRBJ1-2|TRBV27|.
CASSADRTYGYTF
TGTGCCAGCAGCGCCGACAGGACCTATGGCTACACCTTC
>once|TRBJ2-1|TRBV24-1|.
CATSDYFQADEQFF
TGTGCCACCAGTGATTACTTCCAAGCCGATGAGCAGTTCTTC
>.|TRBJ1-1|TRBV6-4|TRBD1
CASSDGQGGTEAFF
TGTGCCAGCAGTGACGGACAGGGAGGGACTGAAGCTTTCTTT
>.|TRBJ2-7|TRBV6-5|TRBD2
CASSYGRGATYEQYF
TGTGCCAGCAGTTACGGGCGGGGGGCGACCTACGAGCAGTACTTC
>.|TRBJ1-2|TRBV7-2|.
CASSLANGVNYGYTF
TGTGCCAGCAGCTTAGCAAACGGGGTAAACTATGGCTACACCTTC
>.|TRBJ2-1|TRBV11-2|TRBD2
CASSLGFSAGGIYNEQFF
TGTGCCAGCAGCTTAGGGTTTTCGGCGGGGGGAATCTACAATGAGCAGTTCTTC
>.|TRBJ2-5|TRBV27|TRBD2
CASSFLGVAGETQYF
TGTGCCAGCAGTTTCCTTGGGGTAGCGGGGGAGACCCAGTACTTC
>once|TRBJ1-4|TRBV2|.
CASGLTGINEKLFF
TGTGCCAGCGGTCTGACAGGTATTAATGAAAAACTGTTTTTT
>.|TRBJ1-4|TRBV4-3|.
CASSTGTGNEKLFF
TGCGCCAGCAGCACAGGCACAGGGAACGAAAAACTGTTTTTT
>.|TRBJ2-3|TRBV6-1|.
CASSAPDSSSTDTQYF
TGTGCCAGCAGTGCCCCGGACTCATCTAGCACAGATACGCAGTATTTT